Presented here are 6 T cell receptor beta chains from one specimen sequenced in a study of a mutant IDH1 vaccine in newly diagnosed glioma. Documented time point: week 5, during vaccination. Each dose of the vaccine consisted of 300 ug of mutant IDH1 20-mer peptide, with topical imiquimod. Generated by immunoSEQ multiplex PCR, the TCRdb table keeps only in-frame clones and is missing some. Of 56,000 or so clones in the sample, 78% are singletons; the top ten hold about 1.8%. What these receptors recognize is not known. Specimen: PBMCs, collected from a glioma patient whose treatment included an IDH1 peptide vaccine. The receptors originated from a woman in her forties with glioma.

The chain is built from TRBV4-3 and TRBJ1-1, with D possibly being TRBD1 (6 bases). Germline V gene data show CDR1 as LGHNA and CDR2 as YSLEER. This CDR3 is 15 amino acids long. Trimming stripped 1 base from V and 5 bases from J, with 14 bases between. The CDR3 DNA follows: TGCGCCAGCAGCCAAGGAGGGGGACGCAAGACTGAAGCTTTCTTT. Translated, it gives CASSQGGGRKTEAFF.

The rearrangement uses TRBV2 and TRBJ1-1, with D perhaps TRBD1 (5 bases). V lost 5 bases and J 5 bases, leaving 12 bases between the germline ends. Germline CDR1 is SNHLY and CDR2 is FYNNEI. This CDR3 is built from 13 residues. The chain's CDR3 is CASSLNGGTEAFF. For the CDR3, the DNA is TGTGCCAGCAGTCTAAACGGGGGGACTGAAGCTTTCTTT.

The chain couples TRBV5-1 to TRBJ1-2, with TRBD1 matching over 7 bases. The length of the CDR3 is 15 residues. Trimming at V came to 6 bases and at J to 5 bases, leaving 13 bases not matched to a gene. Germline CDR1 SGHRS, CDR2 YFSETQ. The CDR3 is CASTVGGTDDYGYTF. DNA for the CDR3: TGCGCCAGCACCGTGGGGGGGACAGATGATTATGGCTACACCTTC.

The chain has TRBV10-2 and TRBJ2-1; the D is unclear. CDR3 size: 15 residues. Trimming took 3 bases from V and 3 from J, leaving 12 bases between them. Germline V CDR1 and CDR2: WSHSY, SAAADI. CDR3 nucleotides: TGCGCCAGCAGTGAATTCCCCTCTAGCTACAATGAGCAGTTCTTC. Its protein is CASSEFPSSYNEQFF.

The chain combines TRBV7-2 with TRBJ2-5; a possible D gene is TRBD1 (6 bases). The germline CDR1 and CDR2 sequences are SGHTA and FQGNSA. CDR3 length: 14 residues. The V end was cut by 5 bases, the J end by 5 bases, with 15 bases between. The chain's CDR3 is CASSTTGTTETQYF. CDR3 DNA: TGTGCCAGCAGCACCACAGGGACCACGGAGACCCAGTACTTC.

This rearrangement joins TRBV19 to TRBJ1-5; D is uncertain. From germline, CDR1 is LNHDA and CDR2 SQIVND (reference sequence). Trimming removed 2 bases at V and 9 bases at J, with 8 bases between. The CDR3 has 12 amino acids. CDR3 DNA: TGTGCCAGTAGTATATCGGGTCCGCCCCAGCATTTT. Protein: CASSISGPPQHF.